The sequence of this T cell receptor beta chain was determined in a study of T cells after yellow fever vaccination. Across the whole study: In the case of low-cell-number fractions, SMART-Seq v4 Ultra Low Input was used for preparation.

The CDR3 totals 17 residues. Per germline, CDR1 SNHLY and CDR2 FYNNEI. V was clipped by 7 bases and J by 2 bases, with 23 bases between them. They built TCR cDNA with 5'RACE template switching, a step that put in a universal primer site and UMIs. From the 5' RACE reads, TCRdb called clonotypes with MiXCR, one entry per CDR3 protein. The sample lists some 250,000 distinct CDR3 sequences, more than 3.5% seen once, with 19% in the top ten. This clonotype was seen ten or more times. This clonotype originated in a man in his late teens or twenties who received the YFV17D yellow fever vaccine. V is TRBV2 and J is TRBJ2-5; no reliable D call. The specimen was PBMCs, collected 15 days after the yellow fever booster vaccination. The CDR3 DNA reads as TGTGCCAGCAATTCCCTGACGGCCAATCTTGGACAAGAGACCCAGTACTTC. As protein: CASNSLTANLGQETQYF.